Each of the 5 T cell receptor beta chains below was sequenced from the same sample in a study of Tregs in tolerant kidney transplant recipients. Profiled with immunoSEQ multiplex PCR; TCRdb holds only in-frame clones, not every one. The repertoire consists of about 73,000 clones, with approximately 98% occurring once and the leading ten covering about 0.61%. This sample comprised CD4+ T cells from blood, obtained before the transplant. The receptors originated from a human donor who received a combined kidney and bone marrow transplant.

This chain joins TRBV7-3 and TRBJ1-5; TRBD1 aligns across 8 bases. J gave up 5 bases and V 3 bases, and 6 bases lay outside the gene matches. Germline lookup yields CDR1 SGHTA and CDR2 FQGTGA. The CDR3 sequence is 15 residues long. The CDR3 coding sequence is TGTGCCAGCAGCTTCGATCACAGGGGGTATCAGCCCCAGCATTTT. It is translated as CASSFDHRGYQPQHF.

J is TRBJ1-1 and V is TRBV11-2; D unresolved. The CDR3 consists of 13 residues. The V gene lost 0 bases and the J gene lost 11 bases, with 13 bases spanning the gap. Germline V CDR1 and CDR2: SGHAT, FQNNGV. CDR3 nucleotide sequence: TGTGCCAGCAGCTTAGATCCCGGGGAACTGGCTTTCTTT. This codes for CASSLDPGELAFF. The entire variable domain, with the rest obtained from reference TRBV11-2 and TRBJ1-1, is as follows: EAGVAQSPRYKIIEKRQSVAFWCNPISGHATLYWYQQILGQGPKLLIQFQNNGVVDDSQLPKDRFSAERLKGVDSTLKIQPAKLEDSAVYLCASSLDPGELAFFGQGTRLTVV.

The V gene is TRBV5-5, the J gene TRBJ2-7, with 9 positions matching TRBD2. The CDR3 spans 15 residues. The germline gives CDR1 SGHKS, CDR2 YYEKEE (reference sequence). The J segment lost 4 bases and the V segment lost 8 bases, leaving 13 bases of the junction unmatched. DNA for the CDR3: TGTGCCAGTAGGACCGTGGTAGCGGGAGTATACGAGCAGTACTTC. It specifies CASRTVVAGVYEQYF. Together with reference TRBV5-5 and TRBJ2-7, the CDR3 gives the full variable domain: DAGVTQSPTHLIKTRGQQVTLRCSPISGHKSVSWYQQVLGQGPQFIFQYYEKEERGRGNFPDRFSARQFPNYSSELNVNALLLGDSALYLCASRTVVAGVYEQYFGPGTRLTVT.

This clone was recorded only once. The CDR3, as DNA: TGCGCCAGCAGCCAAGAGGTTCCAGGACTCTCTGGAAACACCATATATTTT. It encodes CASSQEVPGLSGNTIYF. This chain connects TRBV4-3 to TRBJ1-3, with D unresolved. The germline CDR1 and CDR2 sequences are LGHNA and YSLEER. This CDR3 spans 17 amino acids. Trimming cost V 0 bases and J 0 bases, with 12 bases left between them.

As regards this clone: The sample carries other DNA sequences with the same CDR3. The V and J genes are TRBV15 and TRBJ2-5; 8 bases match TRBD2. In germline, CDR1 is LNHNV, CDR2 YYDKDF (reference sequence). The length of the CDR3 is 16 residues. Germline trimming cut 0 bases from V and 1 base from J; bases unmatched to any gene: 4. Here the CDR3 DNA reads TGTGCCACCAGCAGAGATAGGCTAGCGGGCCAAGAGACCCAGTACTTC. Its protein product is CATSRDRLAGQETQYF.